One sample yielded the 32 T cell receptor beta chains listed below, sequenced in a study of cytomegalovirus exposure and HLA in healthy donors. Primers: 60 Vbeta forward and 13 Jbeta reverse. Measured with immunoSEQ multiplex PCR; TCRdb has only the in-frame clones, and not every one. The sample has approximately 120,000 clones, around 77% seen once. Sequences were obtained from PBMCs. These receptors originate from a woman aged 40-49 years in good health and CMV-seropositive.

The chain recombines TRBV19 with TRBJ2-7, with TRBD1 matching 8 bases. With V trimmed by 4 bases and J by 4 bases, 6 bases remained unmatched. Germline V gene sequence: CDR1 LNHDA, CDR2 SQIVND (reference sequence). The CDR3 is 14 residues long. The CDR3 region is CASSSRGRGYEQYF. The CDR3 nucleotides read TGTGCCAGTAGTAGCAGGGGGCGCGGGTACGAGCAGTACTTC.

J is TRBJ2-3 and V is TRBV7-3; 9 positions match TRBD2. CDR1 SGHTA and CDR2 FQGTGA come from the germline V gene. The CDR3 covers 15 residues. V lost 5 bases to trimming and J lost 4 bases; unmatched junction nucleotides: 7. CDR3 protein: CASSPIAGVADTQYF. The CDR3 bases are TGTGCCAGCAGCCCGATAGCGGGAGTAGCAGATACGCAGTATTTT.

This clone was recorded only once. The chain links TRBV5-1 to TRBJ2-5, with a weak D call TRBD1 (6 bases). CDR1 SGHRS and CDR2 YFSETQ come from the germline V gene. V was pared by 2 bases and J by 5 bases, with 10 bases between. This CDR3 is built from 13 residues. The CDR3, as DNA: TGCGCCAGCAGCTTCCAGGGGTTGGAGACCCAGTACTTC. It encodes CASSFQGLETQYF.

As DNA, the CDR3 is TGTGCCAGCAGTGAACGGGGGGCGAGGAACACTGAAGCTTTCTTT. Protein sequence: CASSERGARNTEAFF. The J gene is TRBJ1-1, the V gene TRBV6-1, with D possibly TRBD1 on 6 matching bases. CDR3 size: 15 residues. Trimming took off 2 bases at V and 1 base at J, with 11 bases between the two ends. The V gene's germline CDR1 is MNHNS and CDR2 SASEGT.

V gene TRBV21-1 combines with J gene TRBJ2-6; the table's TRBD2 call for D was not verified on the DNA. TRBV21-1 corresponds to a pseudogene. The CDR3 has 16 amino acids. In nucleotides, the CDR3 is TGTGCCAGCAGCTCTCGCAGCGTTTCTGGGGCCAACGTCCTGACTTTC. Translated: CASSSRSVSGANVLTF.

The V gene is TRBV18, the J gene TRBJ2-3; D is unresolved. The CDR3 has 14 residues. Trimming left V 2 bases short and J 0 bases short, with 6 bases between. The V gene's germline CDR1 is KGHSH and CDR2 LQKENI. The CDR3: CASSPVLSTDTQYF. The CDR3 region has the DNA TGTGCCAGCTCACCAGTCTTAAGCACAGATACGCAGTATTTT. Full variable domain (remainder filled in from reference TRBV18 and TRBJ2-3): NAGVMQNPRHLVRRRGQEARLRCSPMKGHSHVYWYRQLPEEGLKFMVYLQKENIIDESGMPKERFSAEFPKEGPSILRIQQVVRGDSAAYFCASSPVLSTDTQYFGPGTRLTVL.

J is TRBJ2-2 and V is TRBV5-1; tentatively, D is TRBD1 (5 bases). Germline V gene lookup returns CDR1 SGHRS and CDR2 YFSETQ. This CDR3 contains 14 residues. Trimming stripped 4 bases from V and 4 bases from J, with 11 bases between. The CDR3 region is CASSRAGLTGELFF. In DNA, the CDR3 is TGCGCCAGCAGCAGGGCAGGGCTCACCGGGGAGCTGTTTTTT.

V and J are TRBV19 and TRBJ1-2; D possibly corresponds to TRBD1 (5 bases). CDR3 length: 14 residues. V shed 7 bases and J shed 1 base, with 13 bases lying between them. The germline V gene encodes CDR1 LNHDA and CDR2 SQIVND (reference sequence). This CDR3 reads CASTPGLINYGYTF. Here the CDR3 DNA reads TGTGCCAGTACCCCGGGACTGATTAACTATGGCTACACCTTC.

This chain joins TRBV10-1 and TRBJ2-5; a weak D match, TRBD2 (5 bases). The end of the DNA aligns better with TRBJ2-7, so the J call may be wrong. Germline loops: CDR1 WNHNN, CDR2 SYGVQD (reference sequence). This CDR3 is 12 amino acids long. The CDR3 loop reads CASGRNSYEQYF. The DNA for the CDR3 is TGCGCCAGCGGGAGAAACTCCTACGAGCAGTACTTC.

The J gene is TRBJ2-1, the V gene TRBV27, with 7 bases aligning to TRBD2. The germline gives CDR1 MNHEY, CDR2 SMNVEV (reference sequence). This CDR3 has 17 amino acids. The V and J ends lost 5 bases and 1 base, in that order; junction bases with no gene match: 11. CDR3 residues: CASSITGDYRSYNEQFF. CDR3 DNA sequence: TGTGCCAGCAGTATAACCGGGGACTACCGATCCTACAATGAGCAGTTCTTC.

The V and J genes are TRBV10-3 and TRBJ2-5; D is possibly TRBD1 (5 bases). CDR3 length: 14 amino acids. Trimming cost V 4 bases and J 2 bases, with 11 bases left between them. Germline V gene data show CDR1 as ENHRY and CDR2 as SYGVKD. CDR3 in amino acids: CAISVRDRQETQYF. The CDR3 coding sequence is TGTGCCATCAGTGTAAGAGACAGACAAGAGACCCAGTACTTC.

The chain employs TRBV11-2 and TRBJ2-7; TRBD2 agrees at 8 bases. J gave up 2 bases and V 1 base, and 4 bases lay outside the gene matches. Germline V gene lookup returns CDR1 SGHAT and CDR2 FQNNGV. CDR3 length: 15 amino acids. CDR3 sequence reads: CASSLVRGGTYEQYF. CDR3 in DNA: TGTGCCAGCAGCTTAGTTCGGGGGGGGACCTACGAGCAGTACTTC.

This chain uses TRBV28 with TRBJ1-1; no firm D call. Trimming removed 6 bases at V and 4 bases at J, with 3 bases between. There are 10 residues in the CDR3. Per the germline V gene, CDR1 is MDHEN and CDR2 is SYDVKM. CDR3 residues: CASRATEAFF. The CDR3 DNA sequence: TGTGCCAGCAGGGCCACTGAAGCTTTCTTT.

The rearrangement uses TRBV5-1 and TRBJ2-5; 7 nucleotides align to TRBD2. The CDR3 covers 17 residues. J gave up 5 bases and V 0 bases, and 13 bases lay outside the gene matches. CDR1 is SGHRS, CDR2 YFSETQ, per germline. The CDR3 here is CASSLGLLGDYTETQYF. The CDR3 nucleotides are TGCGCCAGCAGCTTGGGTTTATTGGGGGACTACACGGAGACCCAGTACTTC.

This clone occurred a few times. The chain links TRBV11-2 to TRBJ1-1; D unresolved. The CDR3 sequence is 13 residues long. Trimming shortened V by 4 bases and J by 1 base, and 7 bases separated the two germline ends. CDR1 and CDR2 (germline): SGHAT, FQNNGV. The CDR3 spells CASSSTPNTEAFF. CDR3 bases: TGTGCCAGCAGCTCCACACCGAACACTGAAGCTTTCTTT.

This chain uses TRBV19 with TRBJ1-1; TRBD1 agrees at 12 bases. V lost 7 bases, J lost 3 bases, and 12 bases stayed unmatched. The CDR3 covers 17 residues. CDR1 and CDR2 from the germline V gene are LNHDA and SQIVND (reference sequence). CDR3 in amino acids: CASIPGQGASGYTEAFF. The DNA of the CDR3 is TGTGCCAGTATACCGGGACAGGGGGCCTCCGGCTACACTGAAGCTTTCTTT.

The rearrangement links TRBV5-1 to TRBJ2-3, with 8 bases aligning to TRBD2. This CDR3 has 16 amino acids. Germline V CDR1 and CDR2: SGHRS, YFSETQ. The junction had 4 bases not matched to a gene; V was cut back by 0 bases and J by 1 base. The CDR3 loop reads CASSLDGSGGTDTQYF. In nucleotides, the CDR3 is TGCGCCAGCAGCTTGGATGGTAGCGGGGGCACAGATACGCAGTATTTT.

This clone has just one count. The V call is TRBV7-9, the J call TRBJ1-2; the match to TRBD1 covers 12 bases. From germline, CDR1 is SEHNR and CDR2 FQNEAQ (reference sequence). J gave up 5 bases and V 5 bases, and 3 bases lay outside the gene matches. CDR3 length: 14 amino acids. CDR3: CASSLGQGAYGYTF. CDR3 in DNA: TGTGCCAGCAGCCTGGGACAGGGGGCATATGGCTACACCTTC. Drawing the rest from reference TRBV7-9 and TRBJ1-2, the complete variable domain is DTGVSQNPRHKITKRGQNVTFRCDPISEHNRLYWYRQTLGQGPEFLTYFQNEAQLEKSRLLSDRFSAERPKGSFSTLEIQRTEQGDSAMYLCASSLGQGAYGYTFGSGTRLTVV.

This sequence joins TRBV9 and TRBJ2-3; 11 bases are a match to TRBD2. Germline V gene data show CDR1 as SGDLS and CDR2 as YYNGEE. This CDR3 is 15 amino acids long. The trim removed 4 bases at V and 7 bases at J, leaving 8 bases unmatched. CDR3 loop: CASSLGLAVGNTQYF. The DNA for the CDR3 is TGTGCCAGCAGCCTGGGACTAGCGGTCGGAAATACGCAGTATTTT.

V gene TRBV7-2 combines with J gene TRBJ2-2; no firm D call. The germline V gene has CDR1 SGHTA and CDR2 FQGNSA. The CDR3 contains 14 residues. Trimming removed 3 bases at V and 8 bases at J, with 13 bases between. CDR3 loop: CASSFDWAMGELFF. For the CDR3, the DNA is TGTGCCAGCAGCTTTGATTGGGCTATGGGGGAGCTGTTTTTT. The whole variable domain, remainder taken from reference TRBV7-2 and TRBJ2-2, is GAGVSQSPSNKVTEKGKDVELRCDPISGHTALYWYRQSLGQGLEFLIYFQGNSAPDKSGLPSDRFSAERTGGSVSTLTIQRTQQEDSAVYLCASSFDWAMGELFFGEGSRLTVL.

The chain couples TRBV10-1 to TRBJ2-7; 10 bases align to TRBD1. Germline trimming cut 3 bases from V and 3 bases from J; bases unmatched to any gene: 5. Germline assignment: CDR1 WNHNN and CDR2 SYGVQD (reference sequence). This CDR3 region has 15 residues. In DNA, the CDR3 is TGCGCCAGCAGTGATCCCGGGACAGGGGTCTACGAGCAGTACTTC. This codes for CASSDPGTGVYEQYF.

This chain uses TRBV6-5 with TRBJ2-2, with TRBD1 as a possible D gene (5 bases). Germline CDR1 MNHEY, CDR2 SVGAGI. CDR3 length: 15 amino acids. V was trimmed by 0 bases and J by 7 bases, leaving 12 bases between them. The CDR3 protein is CASSYSTKGFGELFF. For the CDR3, the DNA is TGTGCCAGCAGTTACTCGACCAAGGGGTTCGGGGAGCTGTTTTTT.

This clone was recorded a few times. The chain joins TRBV6-1 to TRBJ1-5; no clear D. The CDR3 covers 14 residues. Germline CDR1 and CDR2: MNHNS and SASEGT. Trimming removed 5 bases at V and 0 bases at J, with 8 bases between. The CDR3 reads CASSITHSNQPQHF. CDR3 nucleotide sequence: TGTGCCAGCAGTATCACTCATAGCAATCAGCCCCAGCATTTT.

The rearrangement uses TRBV5-4 and TRBJ1-2, with D hard to call. Germline V gene data show CDR1 as SGHNT and CDR2 as YYREEE (reference sequence). V gave up 0 bases and J gave up 4 bases, with 10 bases separating them. The CDR3 is made up of 14 amino acids. The CDR3 here is CASSLGRTAYGYTF. The CDR3 DNA reads as TGTGCCAGCAGCTTGGGGAGGACCGCCTATGGCTACACCTTC.

The chain links TRBV6-1 to TRBJ2-1, with a tentative D call TRBD1 (6 bases). CDR3 length equals 14 residues. From germline, CDR1 is MNHNS and CDR2 SASEGT. Trimming took 2 bases from V and 4 from J, leaving 9 bases between them. CDR3 residues: CASSERGSYNEQFF. The CDR3 DNA reads as TGTGCCAGCAGTGAAAGGGGGAGTTACAATGAGCAGTTCTTC.

This CDR3 reads CASSQGSYEQYF. The CDR3 DNA reads TGTGCCAGCAGCCAGGGGAGTTACGAGCAGTACTTC. The chain joins TRBV16 to TRBJ2-5; D might be TRBD2 (5 bases). The J call is uncertain, as TRBJ2-7 better fits the DNA end. CDR1 and CDR2 from the germline V gene are KGHSY and FQNENV. The CDR3 totals 12 residues.

V usage is TRBV4-1 and J usage is TRBJ2-1; a possible D gene is TRBD2 (7 bases). V was shortened by 0 bases and J by 12 bases, with 18 bases between the two germline ends. This CDR3 contains 15 residues. Germline-derived CDR1 and CDR2 are MGHRA and YSYEKL. CDR3 amino acids: CASSQDGRGLGWQFF. The CDR3 DNA follows: TGCGCCAGCAGCCAAGATGGGCGGGGGCTTGGTTGGCAGTTCTTC.

The V gene is TRBV5-1, the J gene TRBJ1-2; D possibly corresponds to TRBD1 (6 bases). The V and J ends lost 0 bases and 6 bases respectively, with 15 bases between them. The CDR3 sequence is 15 residues long. The V gene's germline CDR1 is SGHRS and CDR2 YFSETQ. The CDR3 here is CASSLGGQAGDGYTF. The DNA for the CDR3 is TGCGCCAGCAGCTTGGGCGGCCAGGCAGGGGATGGCTACACCTTC. Variable domain in full (rest from reference TRBV5-1 and TRBJ1-2): KAGVTQTPRYLIKTRGQQVTLSCSPISGHRSVSWYQQTPGQGLQFLFEYFSETQRNKGNFPGRFSGRQFSNSRSEMNVSTLELGDSALYLCASSLGGQAGDGYTFGSGTRLTVV.

V and J are TRBV5-4 and TRBJ2-7; 9 nucleotides match TRBD1. Germline CDR1 reads SGHNT; CDR2 reads YYREEE (reference sequence). The CDR3 is 14 residues long. Losses at the gene ends were 5 bases for V and 3 bases for J; bases not matched to a gene: 6. The CDR3 is CASRQGTGIYEQYF. The CDR3 coding sequence is TGTGCCAGCAGGCAAGGGACAGGGATCTACGAGCAGTACTTC.

To note about this clone: Its ends do not fully match the called genes, so a read error is possible. The chain employs TRBV7-9 and TRBJ1-5, with D perhaps matching TRBD1 (6 bases). This CDR3 spans 16 amino acids. The germline gives CDR1 SEHNR, CDR2 FQNEAQ (reference sequence). The CDR3: CSSSLGGGAWRGAQHF. The CDR3 nucleotides are TGTTCCAGCAGCTTAGGGGGAGGTGCCTGGCGGGGGGCCCAGCATTTT.

The chain couples TRBV28 to TRBJ2-1; 9 bases are a match to TRBD1. Trimming cost V 6 bases and J 7 bases; bases outside gene matches: 13. Germline-derived CDR1 and CDR2 are MDHEN and SYDVKM. There are 16 residues in the CDR3. The CDR3: CASRGPRDRARNEQFF. CDR3 coding DNA: TGTGCCAGCAGGGGACCCCGGGACAGGGCTCGAAATGAGCAGTTCTTC. The full variable domain, completed using reference TRBV28 and TRBJ2-1, is DVKVTQSSRYLVKRTGEKVFLECVQDMDHENMFWYRQDPGLGLRLIYFSYDVKMKEKGDIPEGYSVSREKKERFSLILESASTNQTSMYLCASRGPRDRARNEQFFGPGTRLTVL.

The chain carries TRBV4-1 and TRBJ1-3, with TRBD1 matching 10 bases. Germline CDR1 and CDR2: MGHRA and YSYEKL. V was clipped by 4 bases and J by 0 bases; unmatched bases: 15. This CDR3 contains 20 residues. The CDR3 nucleotides read TGCGCCAGCAGCCCCGCCGTCCCGGGACAGGGGCACAGCTCTGGAAACACCATATATTTT. It codes for CASSPAVPGQGHSSGNTIYF.